These 27 T cell receptor beta chains were sequenced from one sample in a study of blood T cell repertoires in COVID-19. Repertoires were generated with immunoSEQ multiplex PCR, while TCRdb's copy carries only in-frame clones and drops some. The repertoire holds about 240,000 clones, approximately 80% seen once, with around 9.6% in the top ten. The sequenced material came from peripheral blood. Receptors were obtained from a woman aged 80 or older with acute or convalescent COVID-19.

DNA for the CDR3: TGTGCCAGCAGTCCCCGCGGATACATGGCGACTAATGAAAAACTGTTTTTT. Translation gives CASSPRGYMATNEKLFF. V gene TRBV6-6 combines with J gene TRBJ1-4; D unclear. CDR3 size: 17 residues. V lost 5 bases and J lost 2, with 18 bases in between. Germline V gene data show CDR1 as MNHNY and CDR2 as SVGAGI (reference sequence).

The rearrangement uses TRBV27 and TRBJ2-7; D possibly corresponds to TRBD1 (5 bases). This CDR3 is built from 15 residues. The germline gives CDR1 MNHEY, CDR2 SMNVEV (reference sequence). Trimming took 3 bases from V and 0 from J, leaving 12 bases between them. In nucleotides, the CDR3 is TGTGCCAGCAGTTTGACAGCCCTCAGCTCCTACGAGCAGTACTTC. Translation: CASSLTALSSYEQYF.

The V gene is TRBV29-1, the J gene TRBJ2-3; 9 nucleotides match TRBD2. From germline, CDR1 is SQVTM and CDR2 ANQGSEA. The ends lost 3 bases at V and 3 bases at J; junction bases unmatched: 10. The CDR3 extends over 16 amino acids. The chain's CDR3 is CSVEELAGGLTDTQYF. For the CDR3, the DNA is TGCAGCGTTGAGGAACTCGCGGGGGGGCTGACAGATACGCAGTATTTT.

In DNA, the CDR3 is TGTGCCAGCAGCTCCCGACAGCTAAATGAAAAACTGTTTTTT. Its protein product is CASSSRQLNEKLFF. This chain joins TRBV7-9 and TRBJ1-4, with a weak D call TRBD1 (5 bases). The ends were cut back, 4 bases at V and 5 bases at J, with 11 bases in the middle. Germline loops: CDR1 SEHNR, CDR2 FQNEAQ (reference sequence). The CDR3 length is 14 residues.

The chain employs TRBV5-1 and TRBJ1-1; 10 nucleotides agree with TRBD1. Trimming cost V 4 bases and J 3 bases; bases outside gene matches: 9. There are 16 residues in the CDR3. Germline V gene data show CDR1 as SGHRS and CDR2 as YFSETQ. The CDR3 protein is CASSPGQGLAYTEAFF. CDR3 in DNA: TGCGCCAGCAGCCCGGGACAGGGGCTAGCTTACACTGAAGCTTTCTTT.

The chain has TRBV3-1 (or the pseudogene TRBV3-2) and TRBJ2-7, with 7 bases lining up with TRBD1. The CDR3 runs to 14 residues. Germline lookup yields CDR1 LGHDT and CDR2 YNNKEL (reference sequence). The junction had 3 bases not matched to a gene; V was cut back by 4 bases and J by 0 bases. CDR3 loop: CASSLQGSSYEQYF. CDR3 nucleotide sequence: TGTGCCAGCAGCCTACAGGGGAGCTCCTACGAGCAGTACTTC.

The V call is TRBV7-6, the J call TRBJ2-1, with D possibly TRBD2 on 7 matching bases. V lost 5 bases and J lost 2, with 19 bases in between. CDR1 is SGHVS and CDR2 is FNYEAQ in the germline V gene. This CDR3 spans 17 amino acids. CDR3 amino acids: CASSPRGGAGPYNEQFF. The CDR3, as DNA: TGTGCCAGCAGCCCGAGGGGGGGAGCGGGTCCCTACAATGAGCAGTTCTTC.

The J gene is TRBJ2-7, the V gene TRBV5-1; D may be TRBD1 (6 bases). The CDR3 extends over 13 amino acids. Germline assignment: CDR1 SGHRS and CDR2 YFSETQ. V was shortened by 3 bases and J by 7 bases, with 14 bases between the two germline ends. In DNA, the CDR3 is TGCGCCAGCAGCTCAGACAGGCCCCGGGAGCAGTACTTC. This sequence encodes CASSSDRPREQYF.

V gene TRBV5-1 combines with J gene TRBJ2-3; the D gene is possibly TRBD1 (6 bases). Germline loops: CDR1 SGHRS, CDR2 YFSETQ. The V end lost 0 bases, the J end lost 10 bases, and 15 bases lay between the germline ends. The CDR3 is 14 amino acids. The CDR3 bases are TGCGCCAGCAGCTTGGAGACAGGACTCGGAGCGCAGTATTTT. This codes for CASSLETGLGAQYF.

Of note for this clone: This CDR3 is also generated by other DNA sequences in the sample. The V call is TRBV11-2, the J call TRBJ1-6; no firm D call. This CDR3 region has 13 residues. V was pared by 4 bases and J by 7 bases, with 8 bases between. Per the germline V gene, CDR1 is SGHAT and CDR2 is FQNNGV. CDR3 region: CASSSDFNSPLHF. CDR3 sequence (DNA): TGTGCCAGCAGCTCGGACTTCAATTCACCCCTCCACTTT.

V and J are TRBV29-1 and TRBJ1-1; D not resolved. In germline, CDR1 is SQVTM, CDR2 ANQGSEA. This CDR3 is built from 14 residues. The ends were cut back, 4 bases at V and 1 base at J, with 13 bases in the middle. The CDR3 nucleotides read TGCAGCGTTGTTGGCAGGCAGCCGAACACTGAAGCTTTCTTT. It codes for CSVVGRQPNTEAFF.

The chain joins TRBV6-5 to TRBJ1-3; TRBD1 matches at 10 bases. Germline V gene lookup returns CDR1 MNHEY and CDR2 SVGAGI. Trimming cost V 6 bases and J 6 bases; bases outside gene matches: 8. This CDR3 has 15 residues. In DNA form, the CDR3 reads TGTGCCAGCAGCGCTCGGGACAGGGGAGAAAACACCATATATTTT. It codes for CASSARDRGENTIYF.

The V call is TRBV5-1, the J call TRBJ2-7; 9 bases agree with TRBD1. CDR3 length: 14 amino acids. V gave up 4 bases and J gave up 3 bases; unmatched junction bases: 5. Germline values: CDR1 SGHRS, CDR2 YFSETQ. The CDR3 spells CASSLTGQGYEQYF. DNA of the CDR3: TGCGCCAGCAGCCTAACGGGACAGGGCTACGAGCAGTACTTC.

The chain is built from TRBV29-1 and TRBJ2-1; D is perhaps TRBD2 (5 bases). The CDR3 consists of 14 residues. Germline V gives CDR1 SQVTM, CDR2 ANQGSEA. V lost 8 bases and J lost 2, with 16 bases in between. The chain's CDR3 is CSSARGMTYNEQFF. CDR3 nucleotides: TGCAGCTCGGCTCGGGGAATGACCTACAATGAGCAGTTCTTC.

CDR3 sequence: CATSRDPGGAATGELFF. DNA of the CDR3: TGTGCCACCAGCAGAGATCCGGGAGGGGCGGCCACCGGGGAGCTGTTTTTT. The chain links TRBV15 to TRBJ2-2, with 8 bases aligning to TRBD2. The CDR3 has 17 amino acids. The J segment lost 4 bases and the V segment lost 0 bases, leaving 7 bases of the junction unmatched. Germline values: CDR1 LNHNV, CDR2 YYDKDF (reference sequence).

V usage is TRBV12-5 and J usage is TRBJ1-5; 8 nucleotides align to TRBD1. The CDR3 consists of 18 residues. V lost 7 bases, J lost 0 bases, and 14 bases stayed unmatched. CDR1 and CDR2 (germline): LGHNT, FRNRAP. This CDR3 is CASATRTGPGYSNQPQHF. CDR3 in DNA: TGTGCTAGTGCCACCCGGACAGGGCCAGGGTATAGCAATCAGCCCCAGCATTTT. The full variable domain, rest sourced from reference TRBV12-5 and TRBJ1-5, is DARVTQTPRHKVTEMGQEVTMRCQPILGHNTVFWYRQTMMQGLELLAYFRNRAPLDDSGMPKDRFSAEMPDATLATLKIQPSEPRDSAVYFCASATRTGPGYSNQPQHFGDGTRLSIL.

This chain uses TRBV10-3 with TRBJ2-3; 8 bases align to TRBD2. Germline values: CDR1 ENHRY, CDR2 SYGVKD. CDR3 length equals 16 residues. V lost 0 bases to trimming and J lost 4 bases; unmatched junction nucleotides: 6. The CDR3 region is CAISESGSGGPDTQYF. The DNA for the CDR3 is TGTGCCATCAGTGAGTCGGGGAGCGGGGGTCCAGATACGCAGTATTTT.

J is TRBJ1-4 and V is TRBV2; TRBD1 matches 7 bases. CDR3 size: 15 residues. Germline assignment: CDR1 SNHLY and CDR2 FYNNEI. Germline trimming cut 3 bases from V and 4 bases from J; bases unmatched to any gene: 5. The CDR3 is CASSEHRGGNEKLFF. CDR3 sequence (DNA): TGTGCCAGCAGTGAGCACAGGGGTGGTAATGAAAAACTGTTTTTT. Combining the CDR3 with reference TRBV2 and TRBJ1-4 gives the whole variable domain EPEVTQTPSHQVTQMGQEVILRCVPISNHLYFYWYRQILGQKVEFLVSFYNNEISEKSEIFDDQFSVERPDGSNFTLKIRSTKLEDSAMYFCASSEHRGGNEKLFFGSGTQLSVL.

The V gene is TRBV19, the J gene TRBJ1-2, with D possibly being TRBD1 (6 bases). CDR3 size: 13 residues. The V and J ends lost 3 bases and 3 bases respectively, with 8 bases between them. Per germline, CDR1 LNHDA and CDR2 SQIVND (reference sequence). CDR3: CASSMNRDYGYTF. The CDR3 DNA sequence: TGTGCCAGTAGTATGAACAGGGACTATGGCTACACCTTC.

The table lists this clone with a count of one. CDR3 sequence: CASSEGGADQPQHF. The DNA for the CDR3 is TGCGCCAGCAGTGAGGGGGGCGCGGATCAGCCCCAGCATTTT. J is TRBJ1-5 and V is TRBV10-2; a weak D match, TRBD1 (6 bases). V was shortened by 2 bases and J by 5 bases, with 10 bases between the two germline ends. The CDR3 is made up of 14 amino acids. Germline CDR1 WSHSY, CDR2 SAAADI.

The chain is built from TRBV28 and TRBJ1-1; D might be TRBD1 (6 bases). This CDR3 has 13 amino acids. Germline CDR1 MDHEN, CDR2 SYDVKM. The ends were cut back, 7 bases at V and 0 bases at J, with 9 bases in the middle. The CDR3, as DNA: TGTGCCAGCAAACAGGGTGTGAACACTGAAGCTTTCTTT. As protein: CASKQGVNTEAFF.

The genes are TRBV6-4 and TRBJ1-5; perhaps TRBD1 as D (6 bases). Germline CDR1 MRHNA, CDR2 SNTAGT. The CDR3 consists of 16 residues. The V and J ends lost 4 bases and 0 bases respectively, with 13 bases between them. The CDR3 reads CASSGGGGHSNQPQHF. The CDR3 region has the DNA TGTGCCAGCAGTGGCGGGGGCGGACATAGCAATCAGCCCCAGCATTTT.

This chain's CDR3 is CASSLTSGGATETQYF. CDR3 coding DNA: TGTGCCAGCAGCTTGACTAGCGGGGGGGCCACGGAGACCCAGTACTTC. The gene calls are TRBV7-9 and TRBJ2-5; 14 positions agree with TRBD2. The CDR3 is 16 residues long. V lost 3 bases and J lost 5; bases outside the gene matches: 5. Germline V gene sequence: CDR1 SEHNR, CDR2 FQNEAQ (reference sequence). Full variable domain (outside the CDR3, taken from reference TRBV7-9 and TRBJ2-5): DTGVSQNPRHKITKRGQNVTFRCDPISEHNRLYWYRQTLGQGPEFLTYFQNEAQLEKSRLLSDRFSAERPKGSFSTLEIQRTEQGDSAMYLCASSLTSGGATETQYFGPGTRLLVL.

This clone was seen once. The V and J genes are TRBV30 and TRBJ2-6, with TRBD1 as a possible D gene (6 bases). Germline V gene data show CDR1 as GTSNPN and CDR2 as SVGIG (reference sequence). CDR3 length: 14 residues. With 7 bases removed from V and 2 bases from J, the gap between germline ends came to 12 bases. CDR3 sequence: CASLYRAGANVLTF. The CDR3 nucleotides read TGTGCCTCCCTTTACAGGGCTGGGGCCAACGTCCTGACTTTC.

This clone was recorded once. The rearrangement joins TRBV25-1 to TRBJ2-7; D perhaps matches TRBD1 (6 bases). Trimming shortened V by 3 bases and J by 0 bases, and 9 bases separated the two germline ends. Germline values: CDR1 MGHDK, CDR2 SYGVNS. The CDR3 covers 14 residues. The chain's CDR3 is CASSEWDISYEQYF. DNA of the CDR3: TGTGCCAGCAGTGAGTGGGACATCTCCTACGAGCAGTACTTC.

The chain is built from TRBV7-9 and TRBJ1-6; D unresolved. Germline CDR1 and CDR2: SEHNR and FQNEAQ (reference sequence). CDR3 length: 11 residues. Trimming shortened V by 1 base and J by 14 bases, and 6 bases separated the two germline ends. DNA of the CDR3: TGTGCCAGCAGCTTAGGCAGTACCCTCCACTTT. The encoded protein is CASSLGSTLHF.

The CDR3 here is CASSLALASNTDTQYF. Written as DNA, the CDR3 is TGTGCCAGCAGCTTAGCCCTAGCGTCCAACACAGATACGCAGTATTTT. V usage is TRBV7-9 and J usage is TRBJ2-3; D is perhaps TRBD2 (6 bases). The germline CDR1 and CDR2 sequences are SEHNR and FQNEAQ (reference sequence). This CDR3 has 16 residues. The germline V and J ends were trimmed by 0 bases and 2 bases, with 12 bases remaining between them.